These 8 T cell receptor beta chains originate from one sample sequenced in a study of cytomegalovirus exposure and HLA in healthy donors. The study ran its PCR with 60 Vbeta and 13 Jbeta primers. Clones were sequenced by immunoSEQ multiplex PCR, and TCRdb holds only the in-frame ones, with some missing. The sample shows 150,000 to 250,000 clones, 79% of them seen only once. Sequencing was done on a sample of PBMCs. The receptors were gathered from a woman aged 30 to 39 in good health and CMV-seropositive.

The J gene is TRBJ2-1, the V gene TRBV11-2; 12 nucleotides line up with TRBD1. This CDR3 has 15 amino acids. Trimming took 4 bases from V and 8 from J; bases not matched to a gene: 6. Germline CDR1 SGHAT, CDR2 FQNNGV. The CDR3 DNA follows: TGTGCCAGCAGCTCCGGGACAGGGGGCCTCGATGAGCAGTTCTTC. Translated: CASSSGTGGLDEQFF. Using reference TRBV11-2 and TRBJ2-1 for the parts outside the CDR3, the full variable domain is EAGVAQSPRYKIIEKRQSVAFWCNPISGHATLYWYQQILGQGPKLLIQFQNNGVVDDSQLPKDRFSAERLKGVDSTLKIQPAKLEDSAVYLCASSSGTGGLDEQFFGPGTRLTVL.

This chain connects TRBV11-3 to TRBJ2-7; D might be TRBD2 (5 bases). Trimming removed 4 bases at V and 1 base at J, with 11 bases between. Germline CDR1 and CDR2: SGHNT and YENEEA. The CDR3 length is 14 residues. CDR3 amino acids: CASSSPGGSYEQYF. The CDR3, as DNA: TGTGCCAGCAGCTCCCCCGGCGGGTCCTACGAGCAGTACTTC.

The sample holds a few counts of this clone. The chain joins TRBV25-1 to TRBJ2-3; the D gene is possibly TRBD2 (5 bases). The V end was cut by 8 bases, the J end by 0 bases, with 9 bases between. Germline V gives CDR1 MGHDK, CDR2 SYGVNS. This CDR3 is built from 13 residues. CDR3 sequence (DNA): TGTGCCAGCGGGCGGACTAGCACAGATACGCAGTATTTT. Protein: CASGRTSTDTQYF.

The chain joins TRBV2 to TRBJ2-1, with D perhaps TRBD2 (5 bases). Germline CDR1 SNHLY, CDR2 FYNNEI. V dropped 1 base and J dropped 4 bases, with 11 bases sitting between them. The CDR3 extends over 15 amino acids. CDR3 in DNA: TGTGCCAGCAGTGAAGGGTCTAGCAGTTACAATGAGCAGTTCTTC. It translates to CASSEGSSSYNEQFF.

V and J are TRBV6-1 and TRBJ1-1; D not resolved. The germline V gene encodes CDR1 MNHNS and CDR2 SASEGT. Trimming cost V 2 bases and J 5 bases, with 9 bases left between them. This CDR3 region has 13 residues. The CDR3 spells CASSESRYTEAFF. CDR3 coding DNA: TGTGCCAGCAGTGAAAGCAGGTATACTGAAGCTTTCTTT.

The chain couples TRBV29-1 to TRBJ2-1; 8 positions match TRBD2. V lost 5 bases and J lost 6; bases outside the gene matches: 9. The germline gives CDR1 SQVTM, CDR2 ANQGSEA. The CDR3 length is 14 residues. DNA of the CDR3: TGCAGCGTTTTGGGACTAGAAATCTCCAATGAGCAGTTCTTC. Amino acid sequence: CSVLGLEISNEQFF.

This clone showed up just once. The genes are TRBV30 and TRBJ1-1; D is undetermined. Trimming pared 0 bases from V and 3 bases from J, leaving 8 bases between. Germline CDR1 GTSNPN, CDR2 SVGIG (reference sequence). The CDR3 covers 13 residues. CDR3: CAWSVLSDTEAFF. The CDR3 DNA follows: TGTGCCTGGAGTGTACTATCCGACACTGAAGCTTTCTTT.

The chain combines TRBV9 with TRBJ2-1; no firm D call. V shed 0 bases and J shed 6 bases, with 4 bases lying between them. CDR3 length: 12 residues. The germline gives CDR1 SGDLS, CDR2 YYNGEE. CDR3 nucleotide sequence: TGTGCCAGCAGCGTAGGCAGCAATGAGCAGTTCTTC. Protein product: CASSVGSNEQFF. Filled out from reference TRBV9 and TRBJ2-1, the complete variable domain reads DSGVTQTPKHLITATGQRVTLRCSPRSGDLSVYWYQQSLDQGLQFLIQYYNGEERAKGNILERFSAQQFPDLHSELNLSSLELGDSALYFCASSVGSNEQFFGPGTRLTVL.